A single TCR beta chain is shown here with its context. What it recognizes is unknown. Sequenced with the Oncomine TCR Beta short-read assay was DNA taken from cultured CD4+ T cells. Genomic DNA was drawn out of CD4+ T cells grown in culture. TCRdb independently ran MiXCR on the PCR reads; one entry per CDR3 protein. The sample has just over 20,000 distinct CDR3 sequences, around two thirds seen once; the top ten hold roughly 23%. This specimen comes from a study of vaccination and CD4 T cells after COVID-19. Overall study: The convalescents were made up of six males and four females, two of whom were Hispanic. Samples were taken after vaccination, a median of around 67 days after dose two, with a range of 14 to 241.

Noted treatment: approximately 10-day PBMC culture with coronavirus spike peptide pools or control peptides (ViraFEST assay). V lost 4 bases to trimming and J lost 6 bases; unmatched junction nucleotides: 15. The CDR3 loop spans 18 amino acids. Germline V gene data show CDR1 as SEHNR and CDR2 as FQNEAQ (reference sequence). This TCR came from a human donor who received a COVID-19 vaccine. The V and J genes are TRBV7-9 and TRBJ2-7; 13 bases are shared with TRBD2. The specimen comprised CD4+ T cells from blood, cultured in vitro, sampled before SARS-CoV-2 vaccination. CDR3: CASSSLATSGGAPGEQYF. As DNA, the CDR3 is TGTGCCAGCAGCTCGCTGGCCACTAGCGGGGGGGCCCCAGGCGAGCAGTACTTC.